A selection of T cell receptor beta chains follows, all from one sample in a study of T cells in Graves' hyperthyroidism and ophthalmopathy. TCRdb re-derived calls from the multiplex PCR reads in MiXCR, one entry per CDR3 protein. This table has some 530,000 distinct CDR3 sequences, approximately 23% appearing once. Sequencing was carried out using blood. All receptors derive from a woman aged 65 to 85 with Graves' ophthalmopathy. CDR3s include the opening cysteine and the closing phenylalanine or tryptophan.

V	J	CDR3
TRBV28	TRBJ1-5	CASTLRQGGNQPQHF
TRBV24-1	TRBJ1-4	CATSSPPPNEKLFF
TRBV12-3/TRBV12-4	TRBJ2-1	CASSFSGSSHNEQFF
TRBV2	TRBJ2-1	CASSRGLARNNEQFF
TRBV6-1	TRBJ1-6	CASIRGIKSPLHF
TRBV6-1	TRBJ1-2	CASSERGRPSYGYTF
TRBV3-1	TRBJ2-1	CASSYDSSGQGNEQFF
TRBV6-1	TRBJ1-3	CASIGGMSGNTIYF
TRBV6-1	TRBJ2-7	CASNEDRDEQYF
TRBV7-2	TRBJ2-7	CASSVVLGGSKSEQYF
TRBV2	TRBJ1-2	CASSLQVTMGGYTF
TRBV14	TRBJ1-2	CASGHNYGYTF
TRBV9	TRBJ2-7	CASSPGLAGGPEQYF
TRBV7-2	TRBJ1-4	CASSPGPTNEKLFF
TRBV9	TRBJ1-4	CASSSSGQNEKLFF
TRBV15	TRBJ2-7	CATSAGRASSYEQYF
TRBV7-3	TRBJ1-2	CASSLSSRGFGYTF
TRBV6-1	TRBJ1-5	CASSEAKVYQPQHF
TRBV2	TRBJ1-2	CASSARASYTF
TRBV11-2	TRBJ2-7	CASSLGWDFSYEQYF
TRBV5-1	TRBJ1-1	CAGSRDRNTEAFF
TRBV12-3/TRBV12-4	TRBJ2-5	CASSSGAGEAETQYF
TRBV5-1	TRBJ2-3	CASSLERLARDTQYF
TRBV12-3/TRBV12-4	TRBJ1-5	CASSLGAGGPFNNQPQHF
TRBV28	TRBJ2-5	CASSLYRGRETQYF
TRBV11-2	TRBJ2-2	CASSTGTGFTGELFF
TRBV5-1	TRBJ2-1	CASSSLGRPSGGGNEQFF
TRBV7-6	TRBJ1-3	CASSLMSGAGNTIYF
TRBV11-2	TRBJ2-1	CASGIYNEQFF
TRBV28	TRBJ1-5	CASKFDHSNQPQHF
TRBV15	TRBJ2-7	CATSGQRKLVGNEQYF
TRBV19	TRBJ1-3	CASHSGSWRTFDSGNTIYF
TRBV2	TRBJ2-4	CASSEPPGQGGKNIQYF
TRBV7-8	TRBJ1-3	CASSLISTGTSGNTIYF
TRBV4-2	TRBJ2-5	CASSQDEGRETQYF
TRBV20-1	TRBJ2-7	CSARASVYEQYF
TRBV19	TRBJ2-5	CASSMRGETQYF
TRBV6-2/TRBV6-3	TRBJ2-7	CASSDREHSGSYEQYF
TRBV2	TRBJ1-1	CASSAQGYEAFF
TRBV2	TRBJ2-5	CASSAGETQYF
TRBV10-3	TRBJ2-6	CAISPGLGSGANVLTF
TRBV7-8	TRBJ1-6	CASSPGQGANSPLHF
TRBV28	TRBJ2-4	CASSLPTSPGNIQYF
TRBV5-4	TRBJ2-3	CASSLEGQGADTQYF
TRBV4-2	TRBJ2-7	CASSLQFRDRAYEQYF
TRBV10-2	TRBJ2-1	CASSVPLLAYEQFF
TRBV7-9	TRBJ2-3	CASSLQSSGYTDTQYF
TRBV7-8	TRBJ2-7	CASSHREAPLYEQYF
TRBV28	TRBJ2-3	CASSFSGWGTDTQYF
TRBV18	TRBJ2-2	CASSRVERRTGELFF